There are many counts of the clone carrying this T cell receptor (beta chain). The sample is drawn from a study of blood T cells in healthy people across ages. Alongside a J-beta primer mix, a sample-barcoded 5' primer served in a second PCR lasting about 7 to 12 cycles. One entry per CDR3 protein, called by TCRdb with MiXCR from the 5' RACE reads. The table lists around 1,700,000 distinct CDR3 sequences, 28% of them singletons. With each sample, at least 6 micrograms of total RNA were extracted. The CDR3 contains 14 residues. Trimming stripped 1 base from V and 3 bases from J, with 11 bases between. Germline V gives CDR1 SGHRS, CDR2 YFSETQ.

The chain combines TRBV5-1 with TRBJ2-7; D might be TRBD1 (6 bases). This TCR was sampled from a woman aged 30 to 39 in good health. Sequences were obtained from blood. CDR3 bases: TGCGCCAGCAGCTTGACAGGGTCAGACTACGAGCAGTACTTC. This sequence encodes CASSLTGSDYEQYF.